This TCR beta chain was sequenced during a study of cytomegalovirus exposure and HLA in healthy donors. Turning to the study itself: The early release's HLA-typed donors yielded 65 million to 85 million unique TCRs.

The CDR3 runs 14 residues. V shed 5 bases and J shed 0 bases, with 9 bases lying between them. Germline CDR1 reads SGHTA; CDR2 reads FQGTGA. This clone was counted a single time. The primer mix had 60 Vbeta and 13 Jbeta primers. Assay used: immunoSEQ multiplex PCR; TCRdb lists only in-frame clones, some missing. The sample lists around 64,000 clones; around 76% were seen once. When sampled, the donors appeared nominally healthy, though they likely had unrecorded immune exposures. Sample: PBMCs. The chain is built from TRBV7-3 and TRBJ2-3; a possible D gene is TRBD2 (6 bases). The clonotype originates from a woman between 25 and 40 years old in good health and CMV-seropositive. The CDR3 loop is CASSAGRSTDTQYF. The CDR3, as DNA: TGTGCCAGCAGCGCGGGACGCAGCACAGATACGCAGTATTTT.